This is a list of T cell receptor beta chains from one sample in a study of blood T cell repertoires in COVID-19. Clones were read by immunoSEQ multiplex PCR, and TCRdb kept only the in-frame ones, dropping some. The sample shows 200,000 to 250,000 clones, roughly 89% of them seen only once. The sequenced sample consisted of peripheral blood. The receptors shown here come from a man aged 30 to 45 who had recovered from COVID-19. The CDR3 runs from the conserved cysteine through the conserved F or W. D genes are given only for firm matches. The size of a clone is reported for some rows only, either as once, few or many, or as a class for expanded clones.

j_call clone_size v_call d_call cdr3_aa cdr3_nt
TRBJ2-3 NA TRBV27 NA CASSPYPTRATDTQYF TGTGCCAGCAGTCCCTATCCTACGAGGGCGACAGATACGCAGTATTTT
TRBJ2-5 NA TRBV7-9 NA CASSLYRTALGETQYF TGTGCCAGCAGCCTATACCGGACAGCCCTGGGGGAGACCCAGTACTTC
TRBJ2-7 NA TRBV19 TRBD1 CASSQMGQSYEQYF TGTGCCAGTAGCCAGATGGGACAGTCCTACGAGCAGTACTTC
TRBJ1-1 once TRBV6-5 NA CASTSGWRGGTEAFF TGTGCCAGCACCTCTGGGTGGAGGGGTGGAACTGAAGCTTTCTTT
TRBJ1-5 NA TRBV19 NA CASSRGLTLNQPQHF TGTGCCAGTAGTAGGGGACTGACGCTCAATCAGCCCCAGCATTTT
TRBJ1-2 NA TRBV9 NA CASSLQVSGDGYTF TGTGCCAGCAGCTTACAGGTTTCGGGAGATGGCTACACCTTC
TRBJ2-7 once TRBV18 TRBD1 CASSSSADRVKVEQYF TGTGCCAGCTCATCCTCCGCGGACAGGGTGAAGGTCGAGCAGTACTTC
TRBJ1-3 NA TRBV29-1 NA CSVEGGGNTIYF TGCAGCGTTGAGGGGGGGGGAAACACCATATATTTT
TRBJ2-5 NA TRBV7-9 TRBD1 CASRGPGQGTPETQYF TGTGCCAGCCGGGGACCGGGACAGGGGACCCCAGAGACCCAGTACTTC
TRBJ2-5 few TRBV11-3 NA CASSLGESLEETQYF TGTGCCAGCAGCTTAGGGGAGTCGTTGGAAGAGACCCAGTACTTC
TRBJ2-7 once TRBV13 TRBD1 CASSQTGIGEQYF TGTGCCAGCAGCCAGACAGGGATAGGGGAGCAGTACTTC